This TCR beta chain was observed in a study of cytomegalovirus exposure and HLA in healthy donors. Study in general: In an earlier analysis, 117 million unique TCR beta sequences were found from 150 million to 200 million T cells.

Study-level points and caveats: According to the study, 160 or so TCR beta chains were cytomegalovirus-associated. Rare sequences made up most TCRs, while some public TCRs were found in many donors. Most of the TCR beta V segments (in an earlier analysis) were productive either about 87% or about 30% of the time.

Primers for the PCR totalled 60 Vbeta and 13 Jbeta. The method was immunoSEQ multiplex PCR; TCRdb's version includes in-frame clones alone and lacks a portion of them. This table has around 150,000 clones, about 80% appearing once. This clone has just one count. Its specificity is not known. Germline-derived CDR1 and CDR2 are GTSNPN and SVGIG (reference sequence). The CDR3 sequence is 13 residues long. Losses at the gene ends were 2 bases for V and 6 bases for J; bases not matched to a gene: 3. V gene TRBV30 combines with J gene TRBJ2-1, with TRBD1 identical over 8 bases. This clonotype was sampled from a girl aged 5-17 years in good health and CMV-seropositive. Specimen: PBMCs. The CDR3, as DNA: TGTGCCTGGAGTATCGGACAGGGCAATGAGCAGTTCTTC. Its translation is CAWSIGQGNEQFF.